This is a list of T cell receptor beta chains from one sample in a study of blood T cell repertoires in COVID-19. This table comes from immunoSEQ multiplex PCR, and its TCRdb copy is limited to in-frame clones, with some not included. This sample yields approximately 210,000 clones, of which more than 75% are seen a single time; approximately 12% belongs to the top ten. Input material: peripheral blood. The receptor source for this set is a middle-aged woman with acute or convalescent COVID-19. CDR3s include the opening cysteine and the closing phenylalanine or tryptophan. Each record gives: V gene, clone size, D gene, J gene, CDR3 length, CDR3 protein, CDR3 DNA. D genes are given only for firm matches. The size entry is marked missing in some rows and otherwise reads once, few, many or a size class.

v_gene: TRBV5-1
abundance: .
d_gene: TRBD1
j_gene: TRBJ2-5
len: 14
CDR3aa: CASSRTGGQETQYF
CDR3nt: TGCGCCAGCAGCCGGACAGGGGGCCAAGAGACCCAGTACTTC

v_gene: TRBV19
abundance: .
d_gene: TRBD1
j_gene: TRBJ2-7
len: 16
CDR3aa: CASSTPRGLFSYEQYF
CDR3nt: TGTGCCAGTAGTACCCCCAGGGGGCTCTTCTCCTACGAGCAGTACTTC

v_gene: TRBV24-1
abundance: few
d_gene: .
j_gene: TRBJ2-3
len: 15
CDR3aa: CATSDLQAGLDTQYF
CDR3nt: TGTGCCACCAGTGATTTGCAGGCAGGGCTCGATACGCAGTATTTT

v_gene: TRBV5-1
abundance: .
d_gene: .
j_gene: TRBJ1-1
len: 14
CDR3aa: CASSLGQANTEAFF
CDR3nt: TGCGCCAGCAGCTTGGGACAGGCGAACACTGAAGCTTTCTTT

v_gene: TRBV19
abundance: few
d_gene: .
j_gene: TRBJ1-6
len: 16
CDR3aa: CASSIQGIARNSPLHF
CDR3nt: TGTGCCAGTAGTATTCAGGGGATAGCAAGAAATTCACCCCTCCACTTT

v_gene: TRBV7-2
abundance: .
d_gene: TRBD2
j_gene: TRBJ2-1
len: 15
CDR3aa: CASSLVLAGDDEQFF
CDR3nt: TGTGCCAGCAGCTTAGTTCTAGCGGGAGACGATGAGCAGTTCTTC

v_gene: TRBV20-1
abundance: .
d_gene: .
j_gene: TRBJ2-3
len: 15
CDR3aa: CSASWDKGRTDTQYF
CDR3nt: TGCAGTGCTAGTTGGGACAAGGGAAGGACAGATACGCAGTATTTT

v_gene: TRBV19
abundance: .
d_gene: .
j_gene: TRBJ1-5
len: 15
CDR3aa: CASSIVSGSNQPQHF
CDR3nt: TGTGCCAGTAGTATAGTGTCAGGTAGCAATCAGCCCCAGCATTTT

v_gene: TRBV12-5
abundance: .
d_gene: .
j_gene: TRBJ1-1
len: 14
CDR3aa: CATTGTGLNTEAFF
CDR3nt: TGTGCTACGACAGGTACAGGGTTGAACACTGAAGCTTTCTTT

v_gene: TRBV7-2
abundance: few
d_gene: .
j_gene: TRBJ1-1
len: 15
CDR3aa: CASSSKGQQYTEAFF
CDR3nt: TGTGCCAGCAGCTCAAAGGGACAACAGTACACTGAAGCTTTCTTT

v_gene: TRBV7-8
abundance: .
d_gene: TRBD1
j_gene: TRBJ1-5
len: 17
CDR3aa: CASSPYRGGGSNQPQHF
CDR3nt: TGTGCCAGCAGCCCATACAGGGGCGGGGGGAGCAATCAGCCCCAGCATTTT

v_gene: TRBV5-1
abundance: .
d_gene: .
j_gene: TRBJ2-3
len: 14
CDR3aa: CASSLDSRTDTQYF
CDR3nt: TGCGCCAGCAGCTTGGACAGTCGCACAGATACGCAGTATTTT

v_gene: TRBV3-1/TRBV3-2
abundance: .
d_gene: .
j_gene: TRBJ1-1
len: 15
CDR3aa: CASSQDEDKNTEAFF
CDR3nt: TGTGCCAGCAGCCAAGATGAGGACAAGAACACTGAAGCTTTCTTT

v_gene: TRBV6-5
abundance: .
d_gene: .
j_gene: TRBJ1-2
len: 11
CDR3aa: CASEAGYGYTF
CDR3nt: TGTGCCAGCGAAGCGGGCTATGGCTACACCTTC

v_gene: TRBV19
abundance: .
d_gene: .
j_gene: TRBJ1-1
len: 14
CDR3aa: CASSGLDWNTEAFF
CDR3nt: TGTGCCAGTAGTGGCCTTGACTGGAACACTGAAGCTTTCTTT

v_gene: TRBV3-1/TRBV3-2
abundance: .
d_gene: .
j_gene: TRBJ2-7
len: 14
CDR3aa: CASSQYPGSYEQYF
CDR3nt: TGTGCCAGCAGCCAATATCCGGGATCCTACGAGCAGTACTTC

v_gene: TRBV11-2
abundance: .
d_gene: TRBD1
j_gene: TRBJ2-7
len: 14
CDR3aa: CASSLSTGVGEQYF
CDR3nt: TGTGCCAGCAGCTTGTCGACAGGGGTGGGGGAGCAGTACTTC

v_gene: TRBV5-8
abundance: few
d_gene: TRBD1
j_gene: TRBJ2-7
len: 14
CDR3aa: CASTWTGQPYEQYF
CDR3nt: TGTGCCAGCACCTGGACAGGGCAACCATACGAGCAGTACTTC

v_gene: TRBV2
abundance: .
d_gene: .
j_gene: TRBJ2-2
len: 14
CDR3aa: CASRAVSNTGELFF
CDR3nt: TGTGCCAGCAGAGCGGTCTCGAACACCGGGGAGCTGTTTTTT

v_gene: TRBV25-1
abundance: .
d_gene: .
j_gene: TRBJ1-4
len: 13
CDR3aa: CASSEFRTAKLFF
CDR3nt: TGTGCCAGCAGTGAATTTAGGACAGCAAAACTGTTTTTT

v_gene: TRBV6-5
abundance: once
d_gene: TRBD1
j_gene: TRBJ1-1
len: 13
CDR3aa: CASLGQGGTEAFF
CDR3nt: TGTGCCAGCTTGGGACAGGGTGGTACTGAAGCTTTCTTT

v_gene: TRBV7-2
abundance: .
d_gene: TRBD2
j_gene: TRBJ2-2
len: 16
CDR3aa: CASSYPGLAFTGELFF
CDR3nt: TGTGCCAGCAGCTACCCGGGACTAGCGTTTACCGGGGAGCTGTTTTTT

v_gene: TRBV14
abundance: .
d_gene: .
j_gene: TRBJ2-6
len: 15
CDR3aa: CASSPTVSGANVLTF
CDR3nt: TGTGCCAGCAGTCCTACCGTCTCTGGGGCCAACGTCCTGACTTTC

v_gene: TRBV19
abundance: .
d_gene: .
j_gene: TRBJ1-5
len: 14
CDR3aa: CASRAQEVGQPQHF
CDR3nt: TGTGCCAGTAGGGCCCAAGAGGTAGGTCAGCCCCAGCATTTT

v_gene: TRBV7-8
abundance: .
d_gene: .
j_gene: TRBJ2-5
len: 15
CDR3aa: CASSPHRGFGETQYF
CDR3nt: TGTGCCAGCAGCCCACACCGGGGGTTTGGGGAGACCCAGTACTTC

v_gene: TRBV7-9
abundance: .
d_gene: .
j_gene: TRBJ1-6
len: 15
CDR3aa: CASSSGGERDSPLHF
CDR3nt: TGTGCCAGCAGTTCGGGGGGGGAAAGGGACTCACCCCTCCACTTT

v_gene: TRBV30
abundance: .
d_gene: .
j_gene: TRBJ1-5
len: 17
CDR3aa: CAWSVLNTAGRNQPQHF
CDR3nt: TGTGCCTGGAGTGTATTAAATACGGCAGGGCGCAATCAGCCCCAGCATTTT

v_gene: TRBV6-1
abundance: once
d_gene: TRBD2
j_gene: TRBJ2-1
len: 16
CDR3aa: CASSESGGGPSNEQFF
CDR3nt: TGTGCCAGCAGTGAAAGTGGGGGAGGGCCTAGCAATGAGCAGTTCTTC

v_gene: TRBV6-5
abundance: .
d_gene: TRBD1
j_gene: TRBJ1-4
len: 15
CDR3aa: CASSKTTGVNEKLFF
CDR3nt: TGTGCCAGCAGTAAGACGACAGGGGTTAATGAAAAACTGTTTTTT

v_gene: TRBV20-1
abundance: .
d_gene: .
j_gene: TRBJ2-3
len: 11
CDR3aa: CSALSTDTQYF
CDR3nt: TGCAGTGCCCTTAGCACAGATACGCAGTATTTT

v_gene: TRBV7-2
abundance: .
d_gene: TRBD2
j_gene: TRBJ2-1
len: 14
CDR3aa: CASRRRETYNEQFF
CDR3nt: TGTGCCAGCAGGAGGCGGGAGACTTACAATGAGCAGTTCTTC

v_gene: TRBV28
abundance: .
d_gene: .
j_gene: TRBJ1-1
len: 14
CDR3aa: CASSRGGMNTEAFF
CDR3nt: TGTGCCAGCAGTCGGGGGGGGATGAACACTGAAGCTTTCTTT

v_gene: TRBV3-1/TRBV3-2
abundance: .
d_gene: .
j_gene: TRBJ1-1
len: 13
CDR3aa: CASSHGRATEAFF
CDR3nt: TGTGCCAGCAGCCACGGCAGGGCCACTGAAGCTTTCTTT

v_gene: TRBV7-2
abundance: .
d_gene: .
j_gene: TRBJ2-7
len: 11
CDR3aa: CASARDYEQYF
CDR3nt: TGTGCCAGCGCCAGGGACTACGAGCAGTACTTC

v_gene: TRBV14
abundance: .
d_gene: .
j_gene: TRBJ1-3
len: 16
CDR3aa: CASSQAGGLGGNTIYF
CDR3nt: TGTGCCAGCAGCCAAGCGGGCGGACTTGGTGGAAACACCATATATTTT

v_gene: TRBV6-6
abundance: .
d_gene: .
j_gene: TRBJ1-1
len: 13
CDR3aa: CASSYSERGRAFF
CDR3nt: TGTGCCAGCAGTTACTCCGAGCGGGGAAGGGCTTTCTTT

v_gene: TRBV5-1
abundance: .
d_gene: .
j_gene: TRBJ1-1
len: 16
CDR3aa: CASSTQDKVTGTEAFF
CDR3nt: TGCGCCAGCAGCACCCAGGACAAGGTCACGGGCACTGAAGCTTTCTTT

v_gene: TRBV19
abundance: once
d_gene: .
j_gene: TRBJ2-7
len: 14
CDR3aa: CASSIAGANYEQYF
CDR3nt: TGTGCCAGTAGTATAGCAGGGGCTAACTACGAGCAGTACTTC

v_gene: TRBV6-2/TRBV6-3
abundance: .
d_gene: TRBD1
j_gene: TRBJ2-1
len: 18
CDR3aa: CASSFIYEGQSSYNEQFF
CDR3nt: TGTGCCAGCAGTTTCATATATGAGGGACAGAGCTCCTACAATGAGCAGTTCTTC

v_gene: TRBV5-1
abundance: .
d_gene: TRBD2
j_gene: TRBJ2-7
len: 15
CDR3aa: CASSLGLAGGLEQYF
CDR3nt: TGCGCCAGCAGCTTGGGGCTAGCGGGGGGGCTTGAGCAGTACTTC

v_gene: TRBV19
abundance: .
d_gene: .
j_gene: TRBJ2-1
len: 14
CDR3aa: CASSMALLPEGQFF
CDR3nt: TGTGCCAGTAGTATGGCACTCCTCCCCGAGGGGCAGTTCTTC

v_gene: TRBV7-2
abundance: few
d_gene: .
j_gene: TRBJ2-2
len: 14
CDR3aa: CASSLARDAGELFF
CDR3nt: TGTGCCAGCAGCTTAGCACGGGATGCCGGGGAGCTGTTTTTT

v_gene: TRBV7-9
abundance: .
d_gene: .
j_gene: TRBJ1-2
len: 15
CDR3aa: CASRRTDSPERGYTF
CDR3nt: TGTGCCAGCAGAAGAACGGACTCTCCAGAACGTGGCTACACCTTC

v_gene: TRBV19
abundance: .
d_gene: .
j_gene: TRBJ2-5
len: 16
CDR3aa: CASSPSGLRGLETQYF
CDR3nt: TGTGCCAGTAGCCCATCGGGACTCCGCGGACTTGAGACCCAGTACTTC

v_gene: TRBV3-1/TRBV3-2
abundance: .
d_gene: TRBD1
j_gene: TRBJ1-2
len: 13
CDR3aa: CASSGDRGNGYTF
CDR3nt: TGTGCCAGCAGCGGGGACAGGGGAAATGGCTACACCTTC

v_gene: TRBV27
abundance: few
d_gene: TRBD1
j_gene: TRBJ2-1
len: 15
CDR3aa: CASRGGGSSYNEQFF
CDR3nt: TGTGCCAGCAGAGGGGGCGGGTCCTCCTACAATGAGCAGTTCTTC

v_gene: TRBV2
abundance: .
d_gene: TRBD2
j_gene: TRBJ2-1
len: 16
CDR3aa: CASSEEAGGPLNEQFF
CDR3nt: TGTGCCAGCAGTGAAGAGGCGGGAGGGCCTTTGAATGAGCAGTTCTTC

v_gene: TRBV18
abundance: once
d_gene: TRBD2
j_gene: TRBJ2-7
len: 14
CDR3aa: CASSLGLAGDEQYF
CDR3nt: TGTGCCAGCTCACTTGGACTAGCGGGGGACGAGCAGTACTTC